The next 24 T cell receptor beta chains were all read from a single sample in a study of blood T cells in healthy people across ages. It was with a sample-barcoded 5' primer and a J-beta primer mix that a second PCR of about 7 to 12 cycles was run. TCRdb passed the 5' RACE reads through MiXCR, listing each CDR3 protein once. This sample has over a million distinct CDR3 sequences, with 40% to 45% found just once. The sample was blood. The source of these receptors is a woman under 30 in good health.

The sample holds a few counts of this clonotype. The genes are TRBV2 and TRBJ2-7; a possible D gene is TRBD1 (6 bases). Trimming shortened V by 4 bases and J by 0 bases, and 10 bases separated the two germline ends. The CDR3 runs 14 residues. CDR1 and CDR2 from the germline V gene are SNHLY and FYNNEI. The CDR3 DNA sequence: TGTGCCAGCAGTGGACAGGACAACTCCTACGAGCAGTACTTC. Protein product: CASSGQDNSYEQYF.

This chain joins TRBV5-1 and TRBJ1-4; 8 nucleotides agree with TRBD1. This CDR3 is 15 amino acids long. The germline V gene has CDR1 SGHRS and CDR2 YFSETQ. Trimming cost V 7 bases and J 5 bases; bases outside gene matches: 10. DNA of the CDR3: TGCGCCAGCCGTCAGGGGGCCGTAACGAATGAAAAACTGTTTTTT. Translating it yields CASRQGAVTNEKLFF.

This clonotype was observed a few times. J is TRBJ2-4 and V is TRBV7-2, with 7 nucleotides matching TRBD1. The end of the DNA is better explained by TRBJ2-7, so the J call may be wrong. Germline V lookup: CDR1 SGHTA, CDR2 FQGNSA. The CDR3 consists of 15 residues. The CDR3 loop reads CASSLPEGATYEQYF. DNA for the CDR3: TGTGCCAGCAGCTTGCCCGAGGGGGCCACCTACGAGCAGTACTTC.

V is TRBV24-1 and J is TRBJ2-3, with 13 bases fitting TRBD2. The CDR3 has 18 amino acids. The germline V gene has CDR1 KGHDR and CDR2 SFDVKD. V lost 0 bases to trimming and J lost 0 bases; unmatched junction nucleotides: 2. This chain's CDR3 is CATSDLGTSGESTDTQYF. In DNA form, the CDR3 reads TGTGCCACCAGTGATTTGGGGACTAGCGGGGAGAGCACAGATACGCAGTATTTT.

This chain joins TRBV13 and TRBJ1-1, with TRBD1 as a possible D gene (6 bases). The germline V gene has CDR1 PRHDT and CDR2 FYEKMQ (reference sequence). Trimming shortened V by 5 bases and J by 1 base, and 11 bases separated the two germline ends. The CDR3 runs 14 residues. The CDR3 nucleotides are TGTGCCAGCAGCCAACAGGGACGGAACACTGAAGCTTTCTTT. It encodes CASSQQGRNTEAFF.

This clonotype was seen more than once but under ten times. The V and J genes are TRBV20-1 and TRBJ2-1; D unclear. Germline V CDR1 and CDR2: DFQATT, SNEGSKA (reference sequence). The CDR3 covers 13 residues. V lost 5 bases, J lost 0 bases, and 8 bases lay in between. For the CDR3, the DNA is TGCAGTGCTCCCCGGGCCTCCTACAATGAGCAGTTCTTC. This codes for CSAPRASYNEQFF.

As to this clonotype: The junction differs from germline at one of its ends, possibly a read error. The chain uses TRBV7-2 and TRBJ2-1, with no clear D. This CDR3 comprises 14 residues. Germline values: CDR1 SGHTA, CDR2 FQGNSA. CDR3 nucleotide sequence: TGTGCCAGCAGCTTACCCGGGTTATACAGTGAGCAGTTCTTC. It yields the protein CASSLPGLYSEQFF.

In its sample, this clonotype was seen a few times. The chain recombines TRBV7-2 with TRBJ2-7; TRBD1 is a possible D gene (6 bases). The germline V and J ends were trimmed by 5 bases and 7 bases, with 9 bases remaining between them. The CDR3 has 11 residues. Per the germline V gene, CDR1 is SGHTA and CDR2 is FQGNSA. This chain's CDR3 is CASSTGQEQYF. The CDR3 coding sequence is TGTGCCAGCAGCACCGGACAGGAGCAGTACTTC.

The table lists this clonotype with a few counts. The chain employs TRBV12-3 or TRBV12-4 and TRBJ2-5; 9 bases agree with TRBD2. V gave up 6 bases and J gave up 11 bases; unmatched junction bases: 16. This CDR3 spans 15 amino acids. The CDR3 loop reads CASSRSGSRYNEQYF. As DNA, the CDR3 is TGTGCCAGCAGCCGTAGCGGGAGCAGGTACAATGAGCAGTACTTC.

This chain's CDR3 is CATSRVTSGPDEQFF. For the CDR3, the DNA is TGTGCCACCAGCAGAGTTACTAGCGGGCCTGATGAGCAGTTCTTC. This chain joins TRBV15 and TRBJ2-1; 9 positions agree with TRBD2. Germline loops: CDR1 LNHNV, CDR2 YYDKDF (reference sequence). J lost 8 bases, V lost 1 base, and 6 bases had no gene match. The CDR3 contains 15 residues.

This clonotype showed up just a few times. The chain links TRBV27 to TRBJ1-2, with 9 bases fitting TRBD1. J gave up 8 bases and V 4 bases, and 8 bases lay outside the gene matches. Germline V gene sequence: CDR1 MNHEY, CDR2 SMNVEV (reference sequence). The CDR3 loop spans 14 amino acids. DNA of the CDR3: TGTGCCAGCAGTTCCCCCGGGACAGGGAGAGGCTACACCTTC. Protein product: CASSSPGTGRGYTF.

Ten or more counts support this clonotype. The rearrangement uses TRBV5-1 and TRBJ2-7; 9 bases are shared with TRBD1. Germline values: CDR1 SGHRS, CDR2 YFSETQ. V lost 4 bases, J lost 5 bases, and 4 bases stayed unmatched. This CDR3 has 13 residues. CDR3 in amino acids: CASSRDRVHEQYF. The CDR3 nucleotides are TGCGCCAGCAGCCGGGACAGGGTTCACGAGCAGTACTTC.

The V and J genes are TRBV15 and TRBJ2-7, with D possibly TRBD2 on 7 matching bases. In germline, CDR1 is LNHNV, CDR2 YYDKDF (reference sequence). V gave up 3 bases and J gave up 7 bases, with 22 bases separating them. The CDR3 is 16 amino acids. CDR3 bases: TGTGCCACCAGCAGTTTAGGGGGGGTTGCCTACAATGAGCAGTACTTC. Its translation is CATSSLGGVAYNEQYF. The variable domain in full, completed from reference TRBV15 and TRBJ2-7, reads DAMVIQNPRYQVTQFGKPVTLSCSQTLNHNVMYWYQQKSSQAPKLLFHYYDKDFNNEADTPDNFQSRRPNTSFCFLDIRSPGLGDTAMYLCATSSLGGVAYNEQYFGPGTRLTVT.

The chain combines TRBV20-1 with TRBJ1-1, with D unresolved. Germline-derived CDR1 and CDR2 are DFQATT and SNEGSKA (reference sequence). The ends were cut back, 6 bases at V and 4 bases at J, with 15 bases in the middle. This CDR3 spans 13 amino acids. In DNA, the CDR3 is TGCAGTGCCCTGGAATGGTCAGGCACTGAAGCTTTCTTT. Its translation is CSALEWSGTEAFF.

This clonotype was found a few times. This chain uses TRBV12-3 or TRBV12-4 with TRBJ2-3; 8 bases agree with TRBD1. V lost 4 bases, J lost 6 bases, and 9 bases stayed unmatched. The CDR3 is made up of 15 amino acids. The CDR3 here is CASSSGGGPRDTQYF. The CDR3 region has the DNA TGTGCCAGCAGTTCAGGGGGCGGGCCGAGGGATACGCAGTATTTT.

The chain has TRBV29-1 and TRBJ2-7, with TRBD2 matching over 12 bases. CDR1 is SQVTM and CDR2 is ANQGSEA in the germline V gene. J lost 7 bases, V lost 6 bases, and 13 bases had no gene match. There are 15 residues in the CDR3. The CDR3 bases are TGCAGCGTCGTTACTAGCGGGAGGCCTTACAATGAGCAGTACTTC. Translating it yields CSVVTSGRPYNEQYF.

CDR3 residues: CASRGGTAGQPQHF. The CDR3 coding sequence is TGTGCCAGCAGGGGCGGGACAGCTGGTCAGCCCCAGCATTTT. J is TRBJ1-5 and V is TRBV6-1, with 7 bases matching TRBD1. The CDR3 extends over 14 amino acids. Looked up from germline, CDR1 is MNHNS and CDR2 is SASEGT. Trimming at V came to 6 bases and at J to 6 bases, leaving 8 bases not matched to a gene.

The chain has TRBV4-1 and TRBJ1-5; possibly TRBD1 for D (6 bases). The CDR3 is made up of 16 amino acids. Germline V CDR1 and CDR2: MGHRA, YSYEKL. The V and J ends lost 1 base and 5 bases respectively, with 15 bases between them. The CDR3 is CASSQGGHRADQPQHF. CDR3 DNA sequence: TGCGCCAGCAGCCAAGGGGGACATAGGGCGGATCAGCCCCAGCATTTT.

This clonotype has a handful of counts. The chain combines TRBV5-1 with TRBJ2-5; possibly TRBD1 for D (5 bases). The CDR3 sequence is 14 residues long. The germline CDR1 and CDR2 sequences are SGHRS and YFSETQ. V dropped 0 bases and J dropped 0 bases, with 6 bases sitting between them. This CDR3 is CASSLEGNQETQYF. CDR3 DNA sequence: TGCGCCAGCAGCTTGGAGGGGAACCAAGAGACCCAGTACTTC.

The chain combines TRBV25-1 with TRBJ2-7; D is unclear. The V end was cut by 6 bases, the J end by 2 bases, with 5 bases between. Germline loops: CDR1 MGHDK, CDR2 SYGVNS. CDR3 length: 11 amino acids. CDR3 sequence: CASRDAYEQYF. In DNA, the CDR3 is TGTGCCAGCAGGGACGCCTACGAGCAGTACTTC.

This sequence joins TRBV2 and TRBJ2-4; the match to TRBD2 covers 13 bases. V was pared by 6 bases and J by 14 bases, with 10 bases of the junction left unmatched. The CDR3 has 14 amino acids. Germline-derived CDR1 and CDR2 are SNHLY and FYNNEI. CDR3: CASRSYGLAGEKYF. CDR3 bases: TGTGCCAGCAGATCTTATGGACTAGCGGGGGAGAAGTACTTC.

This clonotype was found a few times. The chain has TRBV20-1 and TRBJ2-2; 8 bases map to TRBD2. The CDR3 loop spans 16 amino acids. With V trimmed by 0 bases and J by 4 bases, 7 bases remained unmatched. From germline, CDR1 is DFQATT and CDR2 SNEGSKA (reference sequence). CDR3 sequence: CSARDTSGRSTGELFF. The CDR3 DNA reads TGCAGTGCTAGAGATACCAGCGGGAGATCCACCGGGGAGCTGTTTTTT.

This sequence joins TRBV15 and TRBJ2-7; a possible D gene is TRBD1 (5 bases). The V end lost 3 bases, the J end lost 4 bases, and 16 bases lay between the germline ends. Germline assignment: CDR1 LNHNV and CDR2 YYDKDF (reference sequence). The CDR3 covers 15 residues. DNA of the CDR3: TGTGCCACCAGCAGGGACACATGGAAGCAATACGAGCAGTACTTC. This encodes CATSRDTWKQYEQYF.

For the CDR3, the DNA is TGCGCCAGCAGCCTCCCTAGTAGCAACATTCAGTACTTC. Protein sequence: CASSLPSSNIQYF. The V and J genes are TRBV4-1 and TRBJ2-4; D gene ambiguous. V lost 4 bases and J lost 7, with 11 bases in between. The germline CDR1 and CDR2 sequences are MGHRA and YSYEKL. The CDR3 extends over 13 amino acids.